The present T cell receptor (beta chain) was sequenced within a study of cytomegalovirus exposure and HLA in healthy donors. Both 60 Vbeta primers and 13 Jbeta primers went into the PCR. Libraries were prepared by immunoSEQ multiplex PCR; TCRdb keeps only in-frame clonotypes and omits some of them. The sample lists around 200,000 clones; around 77% were seen once. Study conclusions and caveats: Accurate prediction of most subjects' HLA-A and HLA-B alleles from TCR beta sequences was reported. A few CMV-associated chains were confirmed in vitro to be specific for CMV antigens.

Concerning this clone itself: Antigen unknown.

The CDR3 covers 13 residues. V was pared by 3 bases and J by 4 bases, with 2 bases of the junction left unmatched. CDR1 MRHNA and CDR2 SNTAGT come from the germline V gene. The specimen was PBMCs. This sequence originates from a female donor in good health and CMV-seronegative. The chain is built from TRBV6-4 and TRBJ1-1, with 7 bases matching TRBD1. CDR3 nucleotides: TGTGCCAGCAGTGAAACAGGGGCCACTGAAGCTTTCTTT. It encodes CASSETGATEAFF.